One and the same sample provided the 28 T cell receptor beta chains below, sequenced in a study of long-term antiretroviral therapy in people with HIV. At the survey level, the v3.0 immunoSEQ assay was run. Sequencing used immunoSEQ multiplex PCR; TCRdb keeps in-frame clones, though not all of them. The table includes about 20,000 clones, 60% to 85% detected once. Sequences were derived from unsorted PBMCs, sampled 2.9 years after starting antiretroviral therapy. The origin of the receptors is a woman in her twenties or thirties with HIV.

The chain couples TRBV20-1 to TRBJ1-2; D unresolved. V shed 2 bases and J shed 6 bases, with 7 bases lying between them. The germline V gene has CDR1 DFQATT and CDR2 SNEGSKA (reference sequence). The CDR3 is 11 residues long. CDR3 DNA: TGCAGTGCTAGACTGGGAAATGGCTACACCTTC. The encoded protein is CSARLGNGYTF.

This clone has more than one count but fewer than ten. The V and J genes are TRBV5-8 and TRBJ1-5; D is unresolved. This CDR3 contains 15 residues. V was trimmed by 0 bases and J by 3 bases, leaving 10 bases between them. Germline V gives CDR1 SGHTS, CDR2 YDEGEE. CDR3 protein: CASSLGETFNQPQHF. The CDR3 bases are TGTGCCAGCAGCTTGGGTGAGACCTTCAATCAGCCCCAGCATTTT.

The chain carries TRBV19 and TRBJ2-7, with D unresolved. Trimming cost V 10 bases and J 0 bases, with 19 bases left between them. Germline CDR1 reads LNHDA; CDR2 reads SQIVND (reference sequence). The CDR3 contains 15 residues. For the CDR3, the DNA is TGTGCCATCCCCCCCGGTCAGTCAAGCTCCTACGAGCAGTACGTC. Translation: CAIPPGQSSSYEQYV.

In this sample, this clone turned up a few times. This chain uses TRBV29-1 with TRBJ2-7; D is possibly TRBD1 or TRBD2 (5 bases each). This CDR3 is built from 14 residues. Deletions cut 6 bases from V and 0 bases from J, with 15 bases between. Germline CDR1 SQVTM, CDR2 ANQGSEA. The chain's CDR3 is CSVRKGTSSYEQYF. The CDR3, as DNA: TGCAGCGTACGTAAGGGGACGAGCTCCTACGAGCAGTACTTC.

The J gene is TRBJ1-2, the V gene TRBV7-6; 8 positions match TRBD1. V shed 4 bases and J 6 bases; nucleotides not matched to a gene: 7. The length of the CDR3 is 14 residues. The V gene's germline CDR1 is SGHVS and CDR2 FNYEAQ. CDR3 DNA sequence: TGTGCCAGCAGCTCTCGGACAGGGTCGAATGGCTACACCTTC. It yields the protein CASSSRTGSNGYTF. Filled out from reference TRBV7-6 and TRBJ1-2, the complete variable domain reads GAGVSQSPRYKVTKRGQDVALRCDPISGHVSLYWYRQALGQGPEFLTYFNYEAQQDKSGLPNDRFSAERPEGSISTLTIQRTEQRDSAMYRCASSSRTGSNGYTFGSGTRLTVV.

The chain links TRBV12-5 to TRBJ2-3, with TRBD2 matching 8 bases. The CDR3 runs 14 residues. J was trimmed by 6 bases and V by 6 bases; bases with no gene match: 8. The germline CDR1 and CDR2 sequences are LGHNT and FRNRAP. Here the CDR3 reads CASGRLGGADTQYF. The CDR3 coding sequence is TGTGCTAGTGGCCGCCTCGGGGGGGCGGATACGCAGTATTTT.

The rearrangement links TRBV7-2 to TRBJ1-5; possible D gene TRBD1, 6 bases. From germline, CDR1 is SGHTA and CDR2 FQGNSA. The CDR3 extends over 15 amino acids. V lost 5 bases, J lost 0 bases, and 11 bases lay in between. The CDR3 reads CASSPDRSSNQPQHF. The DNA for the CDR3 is TGTGCCAGCAGCCCCGACAGGTCTAGCAATCAGCCCCAGCATTTT.

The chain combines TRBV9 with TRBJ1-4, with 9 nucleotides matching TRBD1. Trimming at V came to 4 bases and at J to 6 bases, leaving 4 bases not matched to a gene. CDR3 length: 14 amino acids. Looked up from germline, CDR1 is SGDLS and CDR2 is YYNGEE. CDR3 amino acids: CASSPGTGHEKLFF. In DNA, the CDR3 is TGTGCCAGCAGCCCTGGGACAGGGCATGAAAAACTGTTTTTT.

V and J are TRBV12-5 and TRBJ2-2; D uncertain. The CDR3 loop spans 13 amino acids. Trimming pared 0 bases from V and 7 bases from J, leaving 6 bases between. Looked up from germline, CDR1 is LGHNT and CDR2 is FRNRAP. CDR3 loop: CASGLVLIGELFF. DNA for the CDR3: TGTGCTAGTGGTTTGGTACTTATCGGGGAGCTGTTTTTT.

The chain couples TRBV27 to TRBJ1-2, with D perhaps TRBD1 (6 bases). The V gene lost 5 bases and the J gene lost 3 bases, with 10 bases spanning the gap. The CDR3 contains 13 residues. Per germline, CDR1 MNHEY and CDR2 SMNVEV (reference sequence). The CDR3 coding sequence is TGTGCCAGCAGTCAAGGGGGAGACTATGGCTACACCTTC. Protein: CASSQGGDYGYTF.

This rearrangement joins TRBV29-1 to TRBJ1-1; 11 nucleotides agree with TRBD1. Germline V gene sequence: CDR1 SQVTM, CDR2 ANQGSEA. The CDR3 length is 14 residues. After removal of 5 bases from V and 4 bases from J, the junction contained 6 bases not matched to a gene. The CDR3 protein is CSVFGTGGGTEAFF. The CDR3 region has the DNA TGCAGCGTTTTCGGGACAGGGGGTGGCACTGAAGCTTTCTTT. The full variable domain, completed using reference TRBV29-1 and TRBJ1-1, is SAVISQKPSRDICQRGTSLTIQCQVDSQVTMMFWYRQQPGQSLTLIATANQGSEATYESGFVIDKFPISRPNLTFSTLTVSNMSPEDSSIYLCSVFGTGGGTEAFFGQGTRLTVV.

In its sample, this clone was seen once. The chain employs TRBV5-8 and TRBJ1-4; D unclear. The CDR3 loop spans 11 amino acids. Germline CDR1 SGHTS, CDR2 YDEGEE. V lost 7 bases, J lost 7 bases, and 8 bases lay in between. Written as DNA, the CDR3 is TGTGCCAGCGGCCCCGGTGAAAAACTGTTTTTT. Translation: CASGPGEKLFF.

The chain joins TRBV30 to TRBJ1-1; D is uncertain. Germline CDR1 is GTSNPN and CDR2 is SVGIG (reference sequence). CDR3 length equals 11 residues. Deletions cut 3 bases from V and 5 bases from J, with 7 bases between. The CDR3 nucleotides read TGTGCCTGGAGCCGGGCAACTGAAGCTTTCTTT. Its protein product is CAWSRATEAFF.

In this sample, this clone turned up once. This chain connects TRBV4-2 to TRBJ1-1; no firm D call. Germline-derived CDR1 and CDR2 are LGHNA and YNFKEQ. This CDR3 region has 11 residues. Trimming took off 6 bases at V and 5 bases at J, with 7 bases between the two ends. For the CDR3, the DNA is TGTGCCAGCAGTCGTGGGACTGAAGCTTTCTTT. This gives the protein CASSRGTEAFF.

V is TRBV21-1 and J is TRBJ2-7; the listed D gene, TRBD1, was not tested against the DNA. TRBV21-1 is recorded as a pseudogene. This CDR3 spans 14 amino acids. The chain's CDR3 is CASSKEPTGWEQYF. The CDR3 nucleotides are TGTGCCAGCAGCAAAGAACCGACAGGGTGGGAGCAGTACTTC.

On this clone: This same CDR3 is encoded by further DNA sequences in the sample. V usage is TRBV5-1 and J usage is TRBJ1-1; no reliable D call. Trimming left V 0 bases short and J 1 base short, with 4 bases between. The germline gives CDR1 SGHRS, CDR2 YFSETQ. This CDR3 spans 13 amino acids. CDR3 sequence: CASSLEENTEAFF. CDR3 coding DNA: TGCGCCAGCAGCTTGGAGGAGAACACTGAAGCTTTCTTT.

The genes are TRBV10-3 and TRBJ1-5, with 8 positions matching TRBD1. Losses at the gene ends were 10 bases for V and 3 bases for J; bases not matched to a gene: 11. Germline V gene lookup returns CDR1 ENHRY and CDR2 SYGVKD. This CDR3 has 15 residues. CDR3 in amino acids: CANDEGQAPNQPQHF. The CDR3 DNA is TGTGCCAACGACGAGGGACAGGCCCCCAATCAGCCCCAGCATTTT.

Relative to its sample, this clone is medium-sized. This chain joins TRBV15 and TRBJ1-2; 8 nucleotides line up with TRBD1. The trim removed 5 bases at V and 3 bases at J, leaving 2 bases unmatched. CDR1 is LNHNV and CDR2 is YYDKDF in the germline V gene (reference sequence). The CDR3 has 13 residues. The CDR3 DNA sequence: TGTGCCACCAGCCCGGACAGGGACTATGGCTACACCTTC. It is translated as CATSPDRDYGYTF.

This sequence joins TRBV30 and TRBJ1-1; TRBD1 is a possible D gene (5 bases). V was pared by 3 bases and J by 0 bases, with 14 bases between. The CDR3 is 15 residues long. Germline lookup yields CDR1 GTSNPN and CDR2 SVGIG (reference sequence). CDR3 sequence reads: CAWRRRGNMNTEAFF. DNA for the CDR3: TGTGCCTGGAGGCGCCGGGGCAACATGAACACTGAAGCTTTCTTT.

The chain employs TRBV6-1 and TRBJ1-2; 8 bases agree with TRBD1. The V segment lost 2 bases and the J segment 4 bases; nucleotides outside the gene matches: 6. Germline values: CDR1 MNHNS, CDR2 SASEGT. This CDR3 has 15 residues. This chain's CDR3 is CASSELRTGSYGYTF. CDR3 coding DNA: TGTGCCAGCAGTGAACTAAGGACAGGGAGCTATGGCTACACCTTC.

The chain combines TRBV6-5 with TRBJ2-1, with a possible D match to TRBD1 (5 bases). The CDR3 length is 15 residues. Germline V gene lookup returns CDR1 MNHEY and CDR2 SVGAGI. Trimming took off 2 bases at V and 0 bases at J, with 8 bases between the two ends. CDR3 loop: CASSYGANSYNEQFF. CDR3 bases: TGTGCCAGCAGTTACGGGGCAAACTCCTACAATGAGCAGTTCTTC.

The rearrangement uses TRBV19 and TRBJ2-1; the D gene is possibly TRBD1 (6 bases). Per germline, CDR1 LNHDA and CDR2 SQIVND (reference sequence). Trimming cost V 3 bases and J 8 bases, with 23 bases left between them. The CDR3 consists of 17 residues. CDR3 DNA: TGTGCCAGTAGTATGATTGGGGGCGGGTGGGATTCAGATGAGCAGTTCTTC. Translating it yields CASSMIGGGWDSDEQFF.

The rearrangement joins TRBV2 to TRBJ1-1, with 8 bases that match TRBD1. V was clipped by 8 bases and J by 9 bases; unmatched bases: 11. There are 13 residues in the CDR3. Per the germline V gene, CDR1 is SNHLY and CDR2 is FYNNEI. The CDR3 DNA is TGTGCCAGCGGCGCCAAGGACAGGGAACAAGCTTTCTTT. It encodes CASGAKDREQAFF.

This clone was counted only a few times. This CDR3 is CASSLGQGGNTEAFF. The CDR3 nucleotides read TGCGCCAGCAGCTTGGGACAGGGAGGAAACACTGAAGCTTTCTTT. V and J are TRBV5-1 and TRBJ1-1; 7 nucleotides line up with TRBD1. With V trimmed by 0 bases and J by 2 bases, 4 bases remained unmatched. The CDR3 sequence is 15 residues long. Looked up from germline, CDR1 is SGHRS and CDR2 is YFSETQ.

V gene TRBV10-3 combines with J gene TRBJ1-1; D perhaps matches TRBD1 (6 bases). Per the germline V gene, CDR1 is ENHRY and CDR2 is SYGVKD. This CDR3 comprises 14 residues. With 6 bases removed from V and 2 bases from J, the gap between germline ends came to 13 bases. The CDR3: CAISLPGENTEAFF. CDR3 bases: TGTGCCATCAGCCTTCCAGGGGAAAACACTGAAGCTTTCTTT.

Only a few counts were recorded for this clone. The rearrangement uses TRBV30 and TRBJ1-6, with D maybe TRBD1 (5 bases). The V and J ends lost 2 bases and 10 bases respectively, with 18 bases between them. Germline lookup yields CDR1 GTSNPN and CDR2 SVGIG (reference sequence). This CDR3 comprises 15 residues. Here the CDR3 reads CAWSKGRSGGSPLHF. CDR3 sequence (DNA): TGTGCCTGGAGTAAGGGTCGGTCCGGGGGATCACCCCTCCACTTT.

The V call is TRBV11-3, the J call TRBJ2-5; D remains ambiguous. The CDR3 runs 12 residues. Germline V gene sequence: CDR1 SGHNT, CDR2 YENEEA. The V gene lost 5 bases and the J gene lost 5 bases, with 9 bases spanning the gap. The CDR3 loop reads CASSGGSETQYF. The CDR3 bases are TGTGCCAGCAGCGGTGGGTCGGAGACCCAGTACTTC.

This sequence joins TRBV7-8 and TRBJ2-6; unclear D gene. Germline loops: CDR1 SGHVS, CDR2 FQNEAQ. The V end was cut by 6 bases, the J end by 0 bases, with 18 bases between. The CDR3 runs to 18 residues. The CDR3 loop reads CASSHKSRQFSGANVLTF. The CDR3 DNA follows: TGTGCCAGCAGTCATAAATCCCGGCAGTTCTCTGGGGCCAACGTCCTGACTTTC.